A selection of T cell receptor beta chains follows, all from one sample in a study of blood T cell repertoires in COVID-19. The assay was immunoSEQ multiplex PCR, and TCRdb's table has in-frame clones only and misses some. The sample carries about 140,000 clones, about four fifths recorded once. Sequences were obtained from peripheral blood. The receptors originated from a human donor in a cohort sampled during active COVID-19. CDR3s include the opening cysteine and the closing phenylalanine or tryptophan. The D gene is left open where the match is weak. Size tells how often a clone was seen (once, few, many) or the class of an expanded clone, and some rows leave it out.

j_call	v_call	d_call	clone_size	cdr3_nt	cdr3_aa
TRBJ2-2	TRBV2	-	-	TGTGCCAGCAGTGCCTGGGGCGCCGGGGAGCTGTTTTTT	CASSAWGAGELFF
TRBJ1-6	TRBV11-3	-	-	TGTGCCAGCAGCCCAATTAGCTCCTATAATTCACCCCTCCACTTT	CASSPISSYNSPLHF
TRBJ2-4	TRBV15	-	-	TGTGCCACCAGCAGAGCGGGGGTGGGGAACATTCAGTACTTC	CATSRAGVGNIQYF
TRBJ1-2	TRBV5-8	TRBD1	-	TGTGCCAGCAGCTTGGGGACAGGACGCCGGGCTAACTATGGCTACACCTTC	CASSLGTGRRANYGYTF
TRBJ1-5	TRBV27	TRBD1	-	TGTGCCAGCAGCCGTAGGGGGCAGGCCAAGGGAAGCAATCAGCCCCAGCATTTT	CASSRRGQAKGSNQPQHF
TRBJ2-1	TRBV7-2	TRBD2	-	TGTGCCAGCAGCTCGGGACTAGCGGGGGCCCCCTTCTTC	CASSSGLAGAPFF
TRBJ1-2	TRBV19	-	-	TGTGCCAGTAGTCGATGGTTACTTGGCTACACCTTC	CASSRWLLGYTF
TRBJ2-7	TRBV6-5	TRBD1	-	TGTGCCAGCAGTTACTTGGACAGGGAAGGCGAGCAGTACTTC	CASSYLDREGEQYF
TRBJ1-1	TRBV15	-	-	TGTGCCACCAGCGGACTTTTTCTTGACAGGCTGAACACTGAAGCTTTCTTT	CATSGLFLDRLNTEAFF
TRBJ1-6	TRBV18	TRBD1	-	TGTGCCAGCTCCCTGGACAGGGATAATTCACCCCTCCACTTT	CASSLDRDNSPLHF
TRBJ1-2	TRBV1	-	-	TGCACCAGCAGCCCGGACAGGGAAGACAACTATGGCTACACCTTC	CTSSPDREDNYGYTF
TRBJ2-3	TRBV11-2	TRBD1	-	TGTGCCAGCAGCTTGGGACAGGGCACAGATACGCAGTATTTT	CASSLGQGTDTQYF
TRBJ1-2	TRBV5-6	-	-	TGTGCCAGCAGCGTAATACAGGGCTATGGCTACACCTTC	CASSVIQGYGYTF
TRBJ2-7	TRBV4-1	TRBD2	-	TGCGCCAGCAGCCAAGCAGCGGGGGGCCGAACCTACGAGCAGTACTTC	CASSQAAGGRTYEQYF
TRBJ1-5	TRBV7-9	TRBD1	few	TGTGCCAGCAGCCCCCAGGGGGCCCAGCCCCAGCATTTT	CASSPQGAQPQHF
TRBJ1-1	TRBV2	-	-	TGTGCCAGCAGTGGAGATCCGAACACTGAAGCTTTCTTT	CASSGDPNTEAFF
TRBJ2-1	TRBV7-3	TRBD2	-	TGTGCCAGCAGCTTAGGACTAGCGGGGCGAAGCTCCTACAATGAGCAGTTCTTC	CASSLGLAGRSSYNEQFF
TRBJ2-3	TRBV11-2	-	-	TGTGCCAGCAGCCCCGGGACTTTGCAGTATTTT	CASSPGTLQYF
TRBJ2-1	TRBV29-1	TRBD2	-	TGCAGCGTCCAGCGGGGGATCTCCTACAATGAGCAGTTCTTC	CSVQRGISYNEQFF
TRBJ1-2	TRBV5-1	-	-	TGCGCCAGCAGCCCCACAGGGTCGGCAGATGGCTACACCTTC	CASSPTGSADGYTF
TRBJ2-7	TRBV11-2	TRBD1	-	TGTGCCAGCAGCTTTTTAACCGGGACAGGGAACGAGCAGTACTTC	CASSFLTGTGNEQYF
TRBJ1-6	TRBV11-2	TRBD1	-	TGTGCCAGCAGCTCAGGACAGGGGTCCCTCTGGAATTCACCCCTCCACTTT	CASSSGQGSLWNSPLHF
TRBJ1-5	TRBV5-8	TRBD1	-	TGTGCCAGCAGAGACAGGGGACAGCCCCAGCATTTT	CASRDRGQPQHF
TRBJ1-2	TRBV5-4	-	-	TGTGCCAGCAGCTCGGGACAAGAGAACTATGGCTACACCTTC	CASSSGQENYGYTF
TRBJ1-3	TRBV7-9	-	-	TGTGCCAGCAGCTTAGCGCCCAGGGGCTATGGCACCATATATTTT	CASSLAPRGYGTIYF
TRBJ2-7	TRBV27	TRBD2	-	TGTGCCAGCAGTCGCAGGCTAGCGGGGCCGGGGGAGCAGTACTTC	CASSRRLAGPGEQYF
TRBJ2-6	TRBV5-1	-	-	TGCGCCAGCAGCGGTACAGCCGGGGCCAACGTCCTGACTTTC	CASSGTAGANVLTF
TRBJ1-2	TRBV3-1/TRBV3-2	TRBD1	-	TGTGCCAGCAGACCTACGACAGGGGGCGCGAAGTATGGCTACACCTTC	CASRPTTGGAKYGYTF
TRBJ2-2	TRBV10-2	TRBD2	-	TGCGCCATCCAGCGGGGGGGCACCGGGGAGCTGTTTTTT	CAIQRGGTGELFF
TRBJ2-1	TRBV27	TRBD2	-	TGTGCCAGCAGGCAAGCGGGGGGGTTTGGGAATGAGCAGTTCTTC	CASRQAGGFGNEQFF
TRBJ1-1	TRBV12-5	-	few	TGTGCTAGTGGTTTGCCAACAACTGAAGCTTTCTTT	CASGLPTTEAFF
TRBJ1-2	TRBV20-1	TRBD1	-	TGCAGTGCCGGGACAGGGGGGGGCTACACCTTC	CSAGTGGGYTF
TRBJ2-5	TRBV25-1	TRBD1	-	TGTGCCAGCAGTGAGGGGACAGGGGGCTCTAGTGGGACCCAGTACTTC	CASSEGTGGSSGTQYF
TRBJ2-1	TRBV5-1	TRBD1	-	TGCGCCAGTACCGGGACAGGGGGCTACAATGAGCAGTTCTTC	CASTGTGGYNEQFF
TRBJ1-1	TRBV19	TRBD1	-	TGTGCCAGTAGTATACAGGGGGTGGCTACAGCTTTCTTT	CASSIQGVATAFF
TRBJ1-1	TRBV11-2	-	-	TGTGCCAGCAGCTTGCGGACATACACTGAAGCTTTCTTT	CASSLRTYTEAFF
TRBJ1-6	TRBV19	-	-	TGTGCCAGTAGTATGCAGGGGAAGGACTTCTATAATTCACCCCTCCACTTT	CASSMQGKDFYNSPLHF
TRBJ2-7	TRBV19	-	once	TGTGCCAGTAGACCACAGAACATCGAAAGTAGCGAGCAGTACTTC	CASRPQNIESSEQYF
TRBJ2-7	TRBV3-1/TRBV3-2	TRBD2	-	TGTGCCAGCAGCCAAGAACCGGCGGGGGATTACGAGCAGTACTTC	CASSQEPAGDYEQYF
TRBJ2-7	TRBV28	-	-	TGTGCCAGCAGTTTAAGACAGCACATAGTGAGCGAGCAGTACTTC	CASSLRQHIVSEQYF
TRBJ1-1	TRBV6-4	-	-	TGTGCCAGCAGCGCCACAGGGAACACTGAAGCTTTCTTT	CASSATGNTEAFF
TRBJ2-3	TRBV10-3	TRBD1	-	TGTGCCACACACCGGGACAGGGACACAGATACGCAGTATTTT	CATHRDRDTDTQYF
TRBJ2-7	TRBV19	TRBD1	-	TGTGCCAGTAGTCCCAACCTCTCCCGGGACAGGTACCCCTACGAGCAGTACTTC	CASSPNLSRDRYPYEQYF
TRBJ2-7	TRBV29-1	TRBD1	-	TGCAGCGTCGTTCCCTTACAGGGGAAGTACGAGCAGTACTTC	CSVVPLQGKYEQYF
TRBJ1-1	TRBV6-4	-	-	TGTGCCAGCAGTGGCAACAGAGGGACTGAAGCTTTCTTT	CASSGNRGTEAFF
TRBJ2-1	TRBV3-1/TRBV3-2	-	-	TGTGCCAGCAGCCAAGCCAGGGGAACATACAATGAGCAGTTCTTC	CASSQARGTYNEQFF
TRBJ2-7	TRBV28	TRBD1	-	TGTGCCAGCAGAAGATTACCGGGACAGGGTCCCTACGAGCAGTACTTC	CASRRLPGQGPYEQYF
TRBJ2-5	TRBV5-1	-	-	TGCGCCAGCAGCTTTAAGGGGAACCAAGAGACCCAGTACTTC	CASSFKGNQETQYF